This is a list of T cell receptor beta chains from one sample in a study of T cell repertoires in cytomegalovirus infection. TCRdb re-called the reads through MiXCR, storing one row per CDR3 protein. The sample shows around 750,000 distinct CDR3 sequences, 32% of them seen only once. Their antigens remain unidentified. The sample consisted of cultured CD8+ T cells from PBMCs, taken from culture after CMV antigen stimulation. These receptors came from a human donor in good health (CMV status not recorded). Some clones in this sample may be carry-over from other donors' samples. Each CDR3 is given with its conserved first and last residue. Fields, in order: J gene, V gene, clone size, D gene, CDR3 DNA, CDR3 protein. A D gene is named only where the DNA matches it firmly. Not all rows give a size; the values are once, few, many and, for expanded clones, a class.

>TRBJ2-3|TRBV24-1|-|TRBD2
TGTGCCACCAGTGACCCCGGGGGGGTTGGGCAAGATACGCAGTATTTT
CATSDPGGVGQDTQYF
>TRBJ1-6|TRBV7-9|-|-
TGTGCCGGTGGCGGGGTTGGGAATTCACCCCTCCACTTT
CAGGGVGNSPLHF
>TRBJ1-2|TRBV29-1|-|-
TGCAGCGTTGAAGGGGCAGGGGAAGGCGGCTATGGCTACACCTTC
CSVEGAGEGGYGYTF
>TRBJ1-4|TRBV7-6|-|TRBD1
TGTGCCAGCAGCCACCGGGACAGGGAACTGTTTTTT
CASSHRDRELFF
>TRBJ1-5|TRBV6-2/TRBV6-3|-|-
TGTGCCAGCAGGCTTAGGACCGGGGAGGTGAGCAATCAGCCCCAGCATTTT
CASRLRTGEVSNQPQHF
>TRBJ1-5|TRBV15|few|TRBD1
TGTGCCACCAGCACCACGGGACAGGGAGTGGGGCATCAGCCCCAGCATTTT
CATSTTGQGVGHQPQHF
>TRBJ1-4|TRBV6-5|few|TRBD1
TGTGCCAGCAGTTACCCACCTCGGGACAGCGCGAAACCGCCTCTGGAAACTAATGAAAAACTGTTTTTT
CASSYPPRDSAKPPLETNEKLFF
>TRBJ1-1|TRBV10-3|-|-
TGTGCCAACAGGGTTGGAGGCACTGAAGCTTTCTTT
CANRVGGTEAFF
>TRBJ1-1|TRBV12-3/TRBV12-4|few|-
TGTGCCAGCAGCCCCAATTTGAACACTGAAGCTTTCTTT
CASSPNLNTEAFF
>TRBJ1-4|TRBV11-1|few|-
TGTGCCAGCAGCCGGGGTCGGTATGAAAAACTGTTTTTT
CASSRGRYEKLFF
>TRBJ1-2|TRBV6-2/TRBV6-3|-|TRBD1
TGTGCCAGCAGTTATCCCCCGACAGGGGTTGGCTACACCTTC
CASSYPPTGVGYTF
>TRBJ1-2|TRBV12-3/TRBV12-4|few|-
TGTGCCAGCAGTTTCTTGGCGGAAAGGAACTATGGCTACACCTTC
CASSFLAERNYGYTF
>TRBJ1-3|TRBV20-1|once|TRBD1
TGCCGTGCTGGGACAGGGCCAGGGGGAAACACCATATATTTT
CRAGTGPGGNTIYF
>TRBJ2-4|TRBV11-2|-|-
TGTGCCAGCAGCTTAGCAGCCATAGCCAAAAACATTCAGTACTTC
CASSLAAIAKNIQYF
>TRBJ1-1|TRBV5-4|-|-
TGTGCCAGCAGCCCAAAGTACAACACTGAAGCTTTCTTT
CASSPKYNTEAFF
>TRBJ2-3|TRBV7-8|few|-
TGTGCCAGCAGCTCTAGGGCGGGGCTCGACGCAGATACGCAGTATTTT
CASSSRAGLDADTQYF
>TRBJ2-1|TRBV2|-|TRBD2
TGTGCCAGCAAGAGTACTAGCGGCGACAATGAGCAGTTCTTC
CASKSTSGDNEQFF
>TRBJ1-2|TRBV7-2|many|-
TGTGCCAGCAGCGGGTACAGGGAGGGGGTCTATGGCTACACCTTC
CASSGYREGVYGYTF
>TRBJ1-2|TRBV25-1|few|-
TGTGCCAGCAGTGCGACGGGGACCCCTAACTATGGCTACACCTTC
CASSATGTPNYGYTF
>TRBJ2-3|TRBV27|-|TRBD1
TGTGCCAGTATGACAGGGGGCGCAGATACGCAGTATTTT
CASMTGGADTQYF
>TRBJ1-1|TRBV9|-|-
TGTGCCAGCAGCGTTCCCACGGACAGTGAAGCTTTCTTT
CASSVPTDSEAFF
>TRBJ2-2|TRBV7-9|-|-
TGTGCCAGCAGCTTTGGCGGGGCGTCCGGGGAGCTGTTTTTT
CASSFGGASGELFF
>TRBJ1-2|TRBV18|few|-
TGTGCCAGCTCCCGGGCTGAGGAGACTAACTATGGCTACACCTTC
CASSRAEETNYGYTF
>TRBJ2-5|TRBV12-3/TRBV12-4|-|TRBD2
TGTGCCAGCAGTTTTGTAGCGGGGGCCTTCCAAGAGACCCAGTACTTC
CASSFVAGAFQETQYF
>TRBJ1-6|TRBV12-3/TRBV12-4|many|TRBD1
TGTGCCAGCACCCGGACAGGGCTTTCCTCACCCCTCCACTTT
CASTRTGLSSPLHF
>TRBJ1-1|TRBV2|-|-
TGTGCCACCTTCAGAAGGGAAGCTTTCTTT
CATFRREAFF
>TRBJ1-5|TRBV6-1|-|-
TGTGCCAGCAGTGAACGGGCTAGCCGGGAATGGCCCCAGCATTTT
CASSERASREWPQHF
>TRBJ2-7|TRBV12-3/TRBV12-4|many|-
TGTGCCAGCAGCCGAGGACAGTCCTACGAGCAGTACTTC
CASSRGQSYEQYF
>TRBJ1-2|TRBV27|few|-
TGTGCCAGCAGTCCCTCGATGGAGGGGGACTACTTTGGCTATGGCTACACCTTC
CASSPSMEGDYFGYGYTF
>TRBJ2-1|TRBV4-1|many|-
TGCGCCAGCAGCCAAGATCCTCCCAGCTCCTACAATGAGCAGTTCTTC
CASSQDPPSSYNEQFF
>TRBJ1-1|TRBV19|-|-
TGTGCCAGTGACGACAGAATCAACACTGAAGCTTTCTTT
CASDDRINTEAFF
>TRBJ2-2|TRBV6-5|-|-
TGTGCCAGCAGTTATCTCACTCAATGGGGTACCGGGGAGCTGTTTTTT
CASSYLTQWGTGELFF
>TRBJ1-1|TRBV7-3|-|-
TGTGCCAGCAGCTCGGAGGGGTCTGCTGAAGCTTTCTTT
CASSSEGSAEAFF